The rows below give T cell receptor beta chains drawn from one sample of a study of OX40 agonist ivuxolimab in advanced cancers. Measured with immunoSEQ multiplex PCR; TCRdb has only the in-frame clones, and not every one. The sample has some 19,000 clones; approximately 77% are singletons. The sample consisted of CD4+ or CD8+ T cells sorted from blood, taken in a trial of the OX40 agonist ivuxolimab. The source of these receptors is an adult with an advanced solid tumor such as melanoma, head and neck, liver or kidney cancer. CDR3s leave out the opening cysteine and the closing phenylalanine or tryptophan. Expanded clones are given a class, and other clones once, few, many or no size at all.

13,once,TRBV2,ASSAGTFRPDTQY
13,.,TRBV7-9,ASSSNRGPTYEQY
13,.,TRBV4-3,ASSQARAMNTEAF
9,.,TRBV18,ASSSDYEQY
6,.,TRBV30,AWDEQF
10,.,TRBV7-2,ASSLWGYEQY
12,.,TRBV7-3,ASSPTGEYNEQY
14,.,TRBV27,ASSLRAVTSTDTQY
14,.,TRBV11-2,ASSIGQGAPTDTQY
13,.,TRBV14,ASSQELEADNEQF
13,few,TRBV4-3,ASSQGQGSGNTIY
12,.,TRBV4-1,ASSQEDRNYGYT
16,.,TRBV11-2,ASSYPKRGGHFDYEQY
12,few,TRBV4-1,ASSQDFGTAEAF
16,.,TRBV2,ASRDATSGPLTLDTQY
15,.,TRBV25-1,ASSDSPRGLVYNEQF
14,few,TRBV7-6,ASTLLAGALGYEQY
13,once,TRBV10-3,AISESSVGVRGYT
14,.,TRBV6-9,ASSHPGAGGPYEQY
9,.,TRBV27,ASGGAYEQY
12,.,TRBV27,ATQTGANTGELF
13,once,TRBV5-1,ASSLDRGLNTEAF
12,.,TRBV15,ATSRDHIEETQY
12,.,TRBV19,ASSSDSMNTEAF
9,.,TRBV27,ASTLGGEQY
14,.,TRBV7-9,ASSLAGQGVNEKLF
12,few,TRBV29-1,SVQSGTGGEKLF
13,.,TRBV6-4,ASSESSGGNDEQF
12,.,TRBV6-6,ASSQGRGVNEQY
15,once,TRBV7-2,ASSLEGGTGADYGYT
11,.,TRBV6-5,ASSDQSNQPQH
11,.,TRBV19,ASSMSGSNEQF
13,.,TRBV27,ASSPSGQSSYEQY
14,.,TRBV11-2,ASSLLPGGRVGELF
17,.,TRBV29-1,SVPGWTSGRRGSYNEQF
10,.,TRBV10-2,ASSGQANEQF
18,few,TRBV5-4,ASSLGQTFRLAGAGGELF
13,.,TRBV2,ASSEGQGVTYEQY
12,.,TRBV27,ASSARQGQETQY
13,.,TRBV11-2,ASSLETGSYNEQF
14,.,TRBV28,ASSLSGTGAYNEQF
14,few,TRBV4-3,ASSQDSTGWDNEQF
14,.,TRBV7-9,ASSSASGGAFREQF
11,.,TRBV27,ASSWTSSDTQY
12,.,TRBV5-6,ASSAPGGREKLF
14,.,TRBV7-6,ASSLETSGSSDTQY
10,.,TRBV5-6,ASSLEADTQY
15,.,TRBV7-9,ASSLADRAYSNQPQH
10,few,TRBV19,ASSISGETQY
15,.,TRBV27,ASSSPAGLAGGETQY
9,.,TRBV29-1,SVPGGNEQF
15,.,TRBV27,ASSPPGLGLESDEQF
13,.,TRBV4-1,ASSQEDRANYGYT